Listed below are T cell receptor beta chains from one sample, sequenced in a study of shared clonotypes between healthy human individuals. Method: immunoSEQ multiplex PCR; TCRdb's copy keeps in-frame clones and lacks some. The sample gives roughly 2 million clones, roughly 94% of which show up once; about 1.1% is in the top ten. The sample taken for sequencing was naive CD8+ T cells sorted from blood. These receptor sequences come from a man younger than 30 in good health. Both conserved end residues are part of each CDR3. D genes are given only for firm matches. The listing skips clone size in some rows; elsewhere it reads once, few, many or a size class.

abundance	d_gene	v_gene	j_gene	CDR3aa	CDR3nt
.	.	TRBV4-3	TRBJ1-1	CASSQDSTGYTEAFF	TGCGCCAGCAGCCAAGATTCGACAGGATACACTGAAGCTTTCTTT
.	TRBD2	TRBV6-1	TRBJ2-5	CASDLLAGGQETQYF	TGTGCCAGTGATCTCTTAGCGGGGGGGCAGGAGACCCAGTACTTC
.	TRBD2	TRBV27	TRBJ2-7	CASSLAGESYEQYF	TGTGCCAGCAGTTTAGCGGGAGAATCCTACGAGCAGTACTTC
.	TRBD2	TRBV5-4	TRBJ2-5	CASSGILAGGQETQYF	TGTGCCAGCAGCGGAATACTAGCGGGGGGACAAGAGACCCAGTACTTC
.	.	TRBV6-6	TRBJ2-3	CASSYTYQPVDTQYF	TGTGCCAGCAGTTACACCTATCAACCCGTAGATACGCAGTATTTT
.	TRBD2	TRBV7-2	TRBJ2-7	CASSLELAAYEQYF	TGTGCCAGCAGCTTAGAACTAGCGGCCTACGAGCAGTACTTC
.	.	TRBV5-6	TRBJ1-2	CASSLGLGSYTF	TGTGCCAGCAGCTTGGGACTCGGAAGCTACACCTTC
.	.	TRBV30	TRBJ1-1	CAWTKGWEAFF	TGTGCCTGGACCAAGGGCTGGGAAGCTTTCTTT
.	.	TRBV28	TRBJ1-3	CAIDSGSGNTIYF	TGTGCCATTGACAGCGGCTCTGGAAACACCATATATTTT
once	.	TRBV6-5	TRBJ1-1	CASRPQGATGAFF	TGTGCCAGCAGGCCTCAGGGAGCCACGGGAGCTTTCTTT
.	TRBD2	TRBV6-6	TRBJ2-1	CASRRTSSGGDGEQFF	TGTGCCAGCAGACGCACCTCTAGCGGGGGGGATGGTGAGCAGTTCTTC
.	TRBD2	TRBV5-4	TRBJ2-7	CASGLAGGYEQYF	TGTGCCAGCGGACTAGCGGGCGGCTACGAGCAGTACTTC
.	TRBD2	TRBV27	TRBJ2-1	CASSLLLAGGPTDEQFF	TGTGCCAGCAGTTTACTTCTAGCGGGAGGGCCTACAGACGAGCAGTTCTTC
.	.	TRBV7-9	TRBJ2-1	CASSSPSVNEQFF	TGTGCCAGCAGCTCCCCGTCGGTAAATGAGCAGTTCTTC
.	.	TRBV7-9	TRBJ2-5	CASSPGGQLQETQYF	TGTGCCAGCAGCCCAGGAGGACAACTCCAAGAGACCCAGTACTTC
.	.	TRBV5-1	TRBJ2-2	CASAETGELFF	TGCGCCAGCGCAGAAACCGGGGAGCTGTTTTTT
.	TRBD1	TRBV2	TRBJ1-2	CASGTGEGHYGYTF	TGTGCCAGCGGGACAGGGGAGGGGCACTATGGCTACACCTTC
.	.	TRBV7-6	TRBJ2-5	CASSDQGRRHQETQYF	TGTGCCAGCAGCGACCAGGGGCGTAGACACCAAGAGACCCAGTACTTC
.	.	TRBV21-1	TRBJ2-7	CASSKVKGPEPYEQYF	TGTGCCAGCAGCAAAGTGAAGGGCCCGGAACCCTACGAGCAGTACTTC
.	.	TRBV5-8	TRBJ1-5	CASSSAFSSNQPQHF	TGTGCCAGCAGCTCCGCCTTCTCCAGCAATCAGCCCCAGCATTTT
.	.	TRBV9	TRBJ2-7	CASSASGTDTYEQYF	TGTGCCAGCAGCGCTTCCGGGACGGATACCTACGAGCAGTACTTC
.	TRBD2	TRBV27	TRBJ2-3	CASSPGLAVDTQYF	TGTGCCAGCAGTCCGGGACTAGCCGTAGATACGCAGTATTTT
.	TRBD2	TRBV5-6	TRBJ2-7	CASSLVGLAYEQYF	TGTGCCAGCAGCTTGGTTGGACTAGCGTACGAGCAGTACTTC
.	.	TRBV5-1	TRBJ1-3	CASSLAGTRINGNTIYF	TGCGCCAGCAGCTTGGCCGGGACACGGATTAATGGAAACACCATATATTTT
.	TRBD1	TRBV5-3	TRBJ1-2	CARKRGLYGYTF	TGTGCCAGAAAAAGGGGGCTCTATGGCTACACCTTC
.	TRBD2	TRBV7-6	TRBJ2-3	CASSPSGGGVGTDTQYF	TGTGCCAGCAGCCCCTCCGGCGGGGGGGTAGGCACAGATACGCAGTATTTT
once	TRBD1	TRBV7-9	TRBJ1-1	CASSSTRDRGNTEAFF	TGTGCCAGCAGCTCCACGAGGGACAGGGGGAACACTGAAGCTTTCTTT
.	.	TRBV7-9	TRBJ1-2	CASSFGNYGYTF	TGTGCCAGCAGCTTCGGAAACTATGGCTACACCTTC
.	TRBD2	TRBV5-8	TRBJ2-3	CAGSPGLAGAVSSTDTQYF	TGTGCCGGCTCCCCGGGACTAGCGGGAGCTGTATCTAGCACAGATACGCAGTATTTT
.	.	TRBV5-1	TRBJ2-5	CASSLFAEQETQYF	TGCGCCAGCAGCTTGTTCGCAGAACAAGAGACCCAGTACTTC
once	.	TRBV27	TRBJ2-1	CASSRGGEQFF	TGTGCCAGCAGTCGTGGGGGTGAGCAGTTCTTC
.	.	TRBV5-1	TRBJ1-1	CATSYTESAEAFF	TGCGCCACAAGTTACACCGAGTCGGCTGAAGCTTTCTTT
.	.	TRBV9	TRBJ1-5	CASSVWGGNQPQHF	TGTGCCAGCAGCGTATGGGGGGGCAATCAGCCCCAGCATTTT
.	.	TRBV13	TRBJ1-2	CASSPAVDLGGYTF	TGTGCCAGCAGCCCCGCCGTCGACCTGGGAGGCTACACCTTC
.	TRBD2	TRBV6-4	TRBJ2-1	CASSDGSSGDPRDNEQFF	TGTGCCAGCAGTGACGGGTCTAGCGGGGATCCTAGGGACAATGAGCAGTTCTTC
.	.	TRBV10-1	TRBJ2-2	CASSPRHPTGTGELFF	TGCGCCAGCAGTCCCCGACACCCAACCGGCACCGGGGAGCTGTTTTTT
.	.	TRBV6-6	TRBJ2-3	CASSPVGGGQTDTQYF	TGTGCCAGCAGCCCTGTAGGAGGGGGCCAAACAGATACGCAGTATTTT
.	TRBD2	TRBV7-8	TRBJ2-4	CASSLSTSGGEIAKNIQYF	TGTGCCAGCAGCTTATCCACTAGCGGGGGGGAGATAGCCAAAAACATTCAGTACTTC
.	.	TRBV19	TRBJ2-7	CASSPSGVGEQYF	TGTGCCAGTAGTCCCTCCGGGGTAGGCGAGCAGTACTTC
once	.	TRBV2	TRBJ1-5	CASSAAGRQPQHF	TGTGCCAGCAGTGCGGCAGGGCGGCAGCCCCAGCATTTT
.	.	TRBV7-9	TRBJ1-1	CASSSSWGGVTEAFF	TGTGCCAGCAGTTCCTCGTGGGGGGGCGTCACTGAAGCTTTCTTT
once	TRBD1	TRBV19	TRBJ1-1	CASSRLQGENTEAFF	TGTGCCAGTAGCCGATTACAGGGGGAGAACACTGAAGCTTTCTTT
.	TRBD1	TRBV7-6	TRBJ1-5	CASSLGTDYSNQPQHF	TGTGCCAGCAGCTTGGGGACAGACTATAGCAATCAGCCCCAGCATTTT
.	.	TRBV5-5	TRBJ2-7	CASSSDPRLYEQYF	TGTGCCAGCAGCTCGGACCCCAGGCTATACGAGCAGTACTTC
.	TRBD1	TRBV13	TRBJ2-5	CASSQGQVHNLPETQYF	TGTGCCAGCAGCCAGGGACAGGTACATAACCTGCCGGAGACCCAGTACTTC
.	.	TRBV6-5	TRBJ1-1	CASSTLGGVNTEAFF	TGTGCCAGCAGTACCTTGGGAGGGGTGAACACTGAAGCTTTCTTT
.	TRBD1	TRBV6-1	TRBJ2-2	CASSAGGQGNTGELFF	TGTGCCAGCAGTGCCGGGGGACAGGGGAACACCGGGGAGCTGTTTTTT
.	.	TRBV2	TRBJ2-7	CASSDAVAYEQYF	TGTGCCAGCAGTGACGCCGTAGCCTACGAGCAGTACTTC
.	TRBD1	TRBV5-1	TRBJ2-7	CASSGTDSYEQYF	TGCGCCAGCAGCGGGACAGACTCCTACGAGCAGTACTTC
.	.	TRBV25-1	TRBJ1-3	CASSFESGTIYF	TGTGCCAGCAGCTTCGAGTCGGGCACCATATATTTT
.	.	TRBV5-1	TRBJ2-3	CASSFLSWVTDTQYF	TGCGCCAGCAGCTTTCTTTCATGGGTCACAGATACGCAGTATTTT